This T cell receptor (beta chain) was identified in a study of beta chain features in type 1 diabetes. This clone was observed a handful of times. CDR1 and CDR2 (germline): SEHNR, FQNEAQ (reference sequence). V gave up 2 bases and J gave up 8 bases; unmatched junction bases: 14. The CDR3 extends over 17 amino acids. Populations obtained by sorting all exceeded 98% purity. All of the isolated RNA was reverse transcribed, so expressed TCRB transcripts were sequenced. Data came from immunoSEQ multiplex PCR; TCRdb stores just in-frame clones and leaves some out. The sample lists 350,000 to 450,000 clones, about 14% occurring once.

The sequenced sample was naive CD4+ T cells from blood. This clonotype was obtained from a man aged 30-40 years in good health. V usage is TRBV7-9 and J usage is TRBJ2-1, with 8 bases fitting TRBD2. The CDR3 nucleotides are TGTGCCAGCAGCTTAATCCGGCGTGTTAGCGGGAATGATGAGCAGTTCTTC. Translated, it gives CASSLIRRVSGNDEQFF.